The next 18 T cell receptor beta chains were all read from a single sample in a study of human T cells and chemical hapten exposure (dated by TCRdb to about 2021). The meaning of the sample's time point label: patch test 2, 6 weeks after DPC sensitization. What the treatment or condition label conveys for this sample: therapeutic diphenylcyclopropenone sensitization with weekly scalp DPC. Unfractionated whole blood was collected in Tempus Blood RNA tubes, and total RNA was extracted from that blood. The library came from RACE. Sequenced on a NextSeq 500. The public sequencing data were trimmed at Q25 with fastp and processed into clonotypes with MiXCR by TCRdb, which kept only in-frame beta chains. Each entry merges the rows of one CDR3 protein and shows their most common DNA and genes. In this sample the table shows approximately 46,000 distinct CDR3 sequences, 8.5% to 10% of which occur a single time. 14% of the sample is held by the ten biggest clonotypes.

The material was whole blood, obtained in connection with sensitization to the hapten diphenylcyclopropenone (DPC). The source is a young woman with alopecia areata. Some clones in this sample may be carry-over from other donors' samples.

This clonotype has a count of ten or more. The V call is TRBV18, the J call TRBJ2-7, with 12 bases lining up with TRBD1. J was trimmed by 5 bases and V by 3 bases; bases with no gene match: 11. Germline-derived CDR1 and CDR2 are KGHSH and LQKENI. This CDR3 is 17 amino acids long. The CDR3 nucleotides are TGTGCCAGCTCACCCTTGGGACAGGGGGCATCAAGGAACGAGCAGTACTTC. It is translated as CASSPLGQGASRNEQYF. The whole variable domain, remainder taken from reference TRBV18 and TRBJ2-7, is NAGVMQNPRHLVRRRGQEARLRCSPMKGHSHVYWYRQLPEEGLKFMVYLQKENIIDESGMPKERFSAEFPKEGPSILRIQQVVRGDSAAYFCASSPLGQGASRNEQYFGPGTRLTVT.

This clonotype appeared a few times. This chain joins TRBV28 and TRBJ2-3; D not certain. Germline CDR1 and CDR2: MDHEN and SYDVKM. Trimming shortened V by 3 bases and J by 14 bases, and 12 bases separated the two germline ends. This CDR3 spans 11 amino acids. In DNA form, the CDR3 reads TGTGCCAGCAGTTTTCAAGGCTTAGGGTATTTT. Residues: CASSFQGLGYF.

This clonotype was counted a few times. The chain links TRBV5-1 to TRBJ2-5; D is undetermined. The length of the CDR3 is 15 residues. V lost 0 bases, J lost 3 bases, and 12 bases lay in between. Germline CDR1 and CDR2: SGHRS and YFSETQ. The CDR3 is CASSLASTAKETQYF. For the CDR3, the DNA is TGCGCCAGCAGCTTGGCCTCAACAGCCAAAGAGACCCAGTACTTC.

The gene calls are TRBV6-5 and TRBJ2-7, with 7 positions matching TRBD1. This CDR3 has 12 amino acids. V shed 7 bases, J shed 3 bases, and the junction held 3 bases outside the gene matches. CDR1 MNHEY and CDR2 SVGAGI come from the germline V gene. CDR3 protein: CASNRGVYEQYF. In DNA, the CDR3 is TGTGCCAGCAACAGGGGTGTCTACGAGCAGTACTTC.

The chain is built from TRBV6-2 or TRBV6-3 and TRBJ1-1; weak D call: TRBD1 (6 bases). Trimming removed 0 bases at V and 3 bases at J, with 8 bases between. There are 14 residues in the CDR3. In germline, CDR1 is MNHEY, CDR2 SVGEGT. CDR3 residues: CASSYSGGHTEAFF. For the CDR3, the DNA is TGTGCCAGCAGTTACTCGGGGGGGCACACTGAAGCTTTCTTT.

The J gene is TRBJ2-4, the V gene TRBV12-3 or TRBV12-4; tentative D call: TRBD2 (5 bases). With 3 bases removed from V and 8 bases from J, the gap between germline ends came to 11 bases. There are 13 residues in the CDR3. The CDR3 sequence is CASSFNEADIQYF. Here the CDR3 DNA reads TGTGCCAGCAGTTTTAACGAAGCGGACATTCAGTACTTC.

This clonotype occurred many times. This chain joins TRBV7-9 and TRBJ2-7; D assignment may be TRBD1 or TRBD2 (6 bases each). Trimming stripped 2 bases from V and 4 bases from J, with 9 bases between. The germline CDR1 and CDR2 sequences are SEHNR and FQNEAQ (reference sequence). The CDR3 extends over 13 amino acids. The CDR3 is CASSLRGGYEQYF. For the CDR3, the DNA is TGTGCCAGCAGCTTAAGAGGGGGGTACGAGCAGTACTTC. Using reference TRBV7-9 and TRBJ2-7 for the parts outside the CDR3, the full variable domain is DTGVSQNPRHKITKRGQNVTFRCDPISEHNRLYWYRQTLGQGPEFLTYFQNEAQLEKSRLLSDRFSAERPKGSFSTLEIQRTEQGDSAMYLCASSLRGGYEQYFGPGTRLTVT.

This clonotype was counted ten times or more. The V call is TRBV20-1, the J call TRBJ2-7; TRBD1 matches at 8 bases. V shed 2 bases and J 5 bases; nucleotides not matched to a gene: 5. The germline CDR1 and CDR2 sequences are DFQATT and SNEGSKA (reference sequence). The CDR3 covers 13 residues. In nucleotides, the CDR3 is TGCAGTGCTAGATCAGGGGGCAAGAACGAGCAGTACTTC. Protein: CSARSGGKNEQYF.

This clonotype was picked up many times. This chain connects TRBV29-1 to TRBJ2-5; tentatively, D is TRBD1 (6 bases). The CDR3 is 12 amino acids. Looked up from germline, CDR1 is SQVTM and CDR2 is ANQGSEA. V gave up 6 bases and J gave up 0 bases, with 8 bases separating them. Here the CDR3 reads CSVRTDQETQYF. CDR3 nucleotides: TGCAGCGTACGGACAGACCAAGAGACCCAGTACTTC.

In its sample, this clonotype was seen many times. The chain has TRBV28 and TRBJ2-4, with TRBD1 matching over 7 bases. The CDR3 runs to 14 residues. J was trimmed by 7 bases and V by 5 bases; bases with no gene match: 8. The germline V gene encodes CDR1 MDHEN and CDR2 SYDVKM. CDR3 region: CASSPPTGSNIQYF. The CDR3 nucleotides read TGTGCCAGCAGTCCCCCGACAGGGAGTAACATTCAGTACTTC.

This clonotype was observed at least ten times. This sequence joins TRBV6-5 and TRBJ1-3; 9 bases are shared with TRBD1. Losses at the gene ends were 5 bases for V and 2 bases for J; bases not matched to a gene: 4. This CDR3 is built from 15 residues. The germline V gene encodes CDR1 MNHEY and CDR2 SVGAGI. The CDR3 protein is CASSPGDRAGNTIYF. The CDR3 DNA follows: TGTGCCAGCAGTCCAGGGGACAGGGCTGGAAACACCATATATTTT.

The chain links TRBV24-1 to TRBJ2-1; TRBD2 might be the D (7 bases). This CDR3 is built from 15 residues. With 4 bases removed from V and 5 bases from J, the gap between germline ends came to 14 bases. Germline CDR1 and CDR2: KGHDR and SFDVKD. The CDR3 nucleotides read TGTGCCACCAGTGAGAGGGGGGGAATTCACAATGAGCAGTTCTTC. Translation gives CATSERGGIHNEQFF.

The table lists this clonotype with a few counts. The CDR3 nucleotides read TGCAGCGTTGATACCCTACCCCTAGGGGACTTATGGAGGCAGACCCAGTACTTC. Translating gives CSVDTLPLGDLWRQTQYF. The chain links TRBV29-1 to TRBJ2-5; D is perhaps TRBD2 (6 bases). Germline V gene lookup returns CDR1 SQVTM and CDR2 ANQGSEA. V was clipped by 3 bases and J by 6 bases, with 29 bases between them. This CDR3 has 18 residues.

The chain is built from TRBV27 and TRBJ1-6; maybe TRBD1 (6 bases). Germline CDR1 is MNHEY and CDR2 is SMNVEV (reference sequence). V gave up 6 bases and J gave up 9 bases, with 9 bases separating them. This CDR3 region has 12 residues. The CDR3 sequence: CASSRRGSPLHF. In nucleotides, the CDR3 is TGTGCCAGCAGCCGCAGGGGTTCACCCCTCCACTTT.

This clonotype has a count of ten or more. The chain has TRBV11-2 and TRBJ2-3; TRBD2 aligns across 14 bases. Germline-derived CDR1 and CDR2 are SGHAT and FQNNGV. The length of the CDR3 is 16 residues. The ends lost 5 bases at V and 4 bases at J; junction bases unmatched: 5. In DNA form, the CDR3 reads TGTGCCAGCAGCCCGAGGACTAGCGGGGGGCCAGATACGCAGTATTTT. It specifies CASSPRTSGGPDTQYF.

The chain joins TRBV24-1 to TRBJ2-5; 10 bases match TRBD1. Germline assignment: CDR1 KGHDR and CDR2 SFDVKD. Trimming removed 4 bases from V and 1 base from J; junction bases left unmatched: 8. This CDR3 has 17 amino acids. CDR3 protein: CATSDRDRGRVQETQYF. In DNA, the CDR3 is TGTGCCACCAGTGACCGGGACAGGGGAAGGGTCCAAGAGACCCAGTACTTC.

Worth noting for this clonotype: The CDR3 ends on some other residue instead of the conserved phenylalanine or tryptophan, so this is likely a read error. The V call is TRBV6-2 or TRBV6-3, the J call TRBJ2-2; 8 bases agree with TRBD2. Trimming cost V 8 bases and J 4 bases; bases outside gene matches: 3. Germline CDR1 MNHEY, CDR2 SVGEGT. There are 13 residues in the CDR3. The CDR3 here is CASERGLTGELFL. The CDR3 nucleotides are TGTGCCAGCGAGCGGGGGCTCACCGGGGAGCTGTTTTTG.

This clonotype was counted a few times. V gene TRBV9 combines with J gene TRBJ1-5; D perhaps matches TRBD1 (6 bases). Germline V gives CDR1 SGDLS, CDR2 YYNGEE. Trimming cost V 4 bases and J 2 bases, with 13 bases left between them. The CDR3 is 15 residues long. For the CDR3, the DNA is TGTGCCAGCAGCCCCGCGGCAGGGGGCAATCAGCCCCAGCATTTT. Translating gives CASSPAAGGNQPQHF.